Detailed here is one TCR beta chain. What antigen it recognizes has not been identified. Per-base qualities were not stored, and no clone one base away is much larger. This sample is drawn from a study of T cell repertoires in cytomegalovirus infection (dated by TCRdb to the late 2010s). About the investigation overall: Donor HLA type was relevant to the analysis, because carriage of CMV infection together with the matching HLA type was indicated by public TCR beta signatures.

The V end loses 2 bases and the J end loses 6 bases, and a stretch of 9 bases separates them. Spanning cysteine to phenylalanine, the CDR3 consists of 13 amino acids. Just CDR3 DNA is preserved here, 39 bases in frame from base 1. CDR1 and CDR2 are drawn from the germline V gene: SGHTA, FQGTGA. The research as a whole found: The ex vivo response was dominated by HLA-C-restricted CMV-specific TCR beta clonotypes, which also provided the single most frequent clonotype in two of eight donors. Carriers of CMV infection plus the relevant HLA type were discriminated by the cumulative frequency of public TCR beta family members in the study cohort and in an independent roughly 370-donor cohort.

Sequencer: Illumina HiSeq 1500. TCRdb reprocessed the public reads (quality trimming at Q25 with fastp, clone calling with MiXCR) and kept in-frame beta chains. A single entry per CDR3 protein holds the most common genes and DNA from its merged rows. The sample data list 250,000 or so distinct CDR3 sequences, and over 9% of these were observed just once. Jointly, the top ten make up 1.5% to 2% of the sample. Sequenced material: PBMCs. The receptor was isolated from a human donor in good health (CMV status not recorded). Some clones in this sample may be carry-over from other donors' samples. The V and J genes are TRBV7-3 and TRBJ2-3; no D gene is confidently identified. The base sequence is TGTGCCAGCAGCTTACGAGTTCCGGATACGCAGTATTTT. This sequence encodes CASSLRVPDTQYF. With the portions outside the CDR3 filled from the reference TRBV7-3 and TRBJ2-3 genes, the complete variable region becomes GAGVSQTPSNKVTEKGKYVELRCDPISGHTALYWYRQSLGQGPEFLIYFQGTGAADDSGLPNDRFFAVRPEGSVSTLKIQRTERGDSAVYLCASSLRVPDTQYFGPGTRLTVL.